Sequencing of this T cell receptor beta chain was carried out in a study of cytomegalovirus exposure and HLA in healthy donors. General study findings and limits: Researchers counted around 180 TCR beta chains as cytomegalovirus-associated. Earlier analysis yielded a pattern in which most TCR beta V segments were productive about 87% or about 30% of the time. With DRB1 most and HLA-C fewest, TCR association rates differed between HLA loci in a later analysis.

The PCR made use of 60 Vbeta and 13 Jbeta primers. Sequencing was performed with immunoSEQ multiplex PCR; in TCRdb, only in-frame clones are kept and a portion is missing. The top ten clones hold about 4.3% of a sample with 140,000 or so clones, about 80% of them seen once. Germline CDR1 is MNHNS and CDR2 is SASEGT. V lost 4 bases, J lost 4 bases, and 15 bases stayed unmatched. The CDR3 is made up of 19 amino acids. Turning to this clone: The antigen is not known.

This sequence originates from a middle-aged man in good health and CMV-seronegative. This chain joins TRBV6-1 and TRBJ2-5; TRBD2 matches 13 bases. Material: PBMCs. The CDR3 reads CASSGGLTSGGARGETQYF. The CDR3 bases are TGTGCCAGCAGTGGGGGATTAACTAGCGGGGGGGCACGGGGAGAGACCCAGTACTTC.